What follows is one T cell receptor (beta chain) and its context. Some clones are missing from TCRdb's copy, which holds only in-frame ones; the method was immunoSEQ multiplex PCR. The data hold roughly 250,000 clones, with just under 90% observed a single time. This sample stems from a study of blood T cell repertoires in COVID-19. Turning to the study itself: The origin of the acute and convalescent COVID-19 samples was the United States, Italy and Spain. PBMCs, B-cell-depleted T cells, or T cells were the source of the cDNA or gDNA that made up the material.

Trimming left V 6 bases short and J 4 bases short, with 27 bases between. The germline V gene encodes CDR1 LNHDA and CDR2 SQIVND (reference sequence). The CDR3 runs to 18 residues. This clonotype originated in a man aged 45 to 65 who had been exposed to COVID-19. The sample comprised PBMCs or T cells enriched from blood (not recorded which). V is TRBV19 and J is TRBJ1-2; TRBD1 is a possible D gene (5 bases). The CDR3 bases are TGTGCCAGTAGCCGTATCCTGGGGCAGGGTGAAGAATTCTATGGCTACACCTTC. Residues: CASSRILGQGEEFYGYTF.